A single sample gave rise to the 29 T cell receptor beta chains below, sequenced in a study of T cell changes during pregnancy in multiple sclerosis. Clones were read by immunoSEQ multiplex PCR, and TCRdb kept only the in-frame ones, dropping some. The sample records over 50,000 clones, about 90% being singletons. The sequencing used peripheral blood, collected in the third trimester of pregnancy. The receptors stem from a female donor in good health, enrolled as a control in a pregnancy study.

The rearrangement joins TRBV30 to TRBJ1-6; D remains unclear. The V gene lost 4 bases and the J gene lost 10 bases, with 17 bases spanning the gap. Germline CDR1 is GTSNPN and CDR2 is SVGIG (reference sequence). This CDR3 is built from 14 residues. CDR3 sequence reads: CAWMREGIGSPLHF. The CDR3, as DNA: TGTGCCTGGATGAGAGAGGGAATAGGGTCACCCCTCCACTTT.

The chain uses TRBV2 and TRBJ1-5; D is possibly TRBD1 (5 bases). The germline V gene encodes CDR1 SNHLY and CDR2 FYNNEI. The V and J ends lost 3 bases and 4 bases respectively, with 7 bases between them. This CDR3 has 13 amino acids. The CDR3 here is CASSEGGNQPQHF. CDR3 bases: TGTGCCAGCAGTGAGGGGGGAAATCAGCCCCAGCATTTT.

The chain couples TRBV28 to TRBJ1-4; possibly TRBD1 for D (6 bases). The length of the CDR3 is 14 residues. In germline, CDR1 is MDHEN, CDR2 SYDVKM. V was shortened by 6 bases and J by 10 bases, with 18 bases between the two germline ends. CDR3 in amino acids: CASSVARGFRKLFF. The CDR3 DNA follows: TGTGCCAGCAGCGTAGCCAGGGGATTTAGAAAACTGTTTTTT. Full variable domain (missing parts from reference TRBV28 and TRBJ1-4): DVKVTQSSRYLVKRTGEKVFLECVQDMDHENMFWYRQDPGLGLRLIYFSYDVKMKEKGDIPEGYSVSREKKERFSLILESASTNQTSMYLCASSVARGFRKLFFGSGTQLSVL.

The genes are TRBV15 and TRBJ1-1; the D gene is possibly TRBD1 (6 bases). The CDR3 totals 15 residues. Trimming left V 1 base short and J 5 bases short, with 14 bases between. Germline CDR1 and CDR2: LNHNV and YYDKDF (reference sequence). The CDR3 protein is CATSRGGGGKTEAFF. DNA of the CDR3: TGTGCCACCAGCAGAGGGGGTGGGGGCAAGACTGAAGCTTTCTTT.

The count of this clone is one. This CDR3 reads CAISQGGEQFF. The CDR3 DNA reads TGTGCCATCAGCCAGGGCGGTGAGCAGTTCTTC. This chain joins TRBV10-3 and TRBJ2-1, with a possible D match to TRBD1 (5 bases). This CDR3 has 11 residues. The germline gives CDR1 ENHRY, CDR2 SYGVKD. Trimming shortened V by 6 bases and J by 9 bases, and 9 bases separated the two germline ends.

The rearrangement uses TRBV19 and TRBJ1-2; D is perhaps TRBD1 (5 bases). V was trimmed by 5 bases and J by 6 bases, leaving 19 bases between them. This CDR3 has 15 residues. CDR1 LNHDA and CDR2 SQIVND come from the germline V gene (reference sequence). Written as DNA, the CDR3 is TGTGCCAGTAGTGACCCAAACGGGGGAGATCATGGCTACACCTTC. This codes for CASSDPNGGDHGYTF.

The chain combines TRBV7-9 with TRBJ2-7; D is uncertain. Germline CDR1 and CDR2: SEHNR and FQNEAQ (reference sequence). CDR3 length equals 12 residues. V shed 3 bases and J shed 1 base, with 4 bases lying between them. DNA of the CDR3: TGTGCCAGCAGCTTGAGGTCCTACGAGCAGTACTTC. Its protein is CASSLRSYEQYF.

This sequence joins TRBV28 and TRBJ2-1; D gene ambiguous. The CDR3 covers 11 residues. V lost 5 bases and J 5 bases, leaving 4 bases between the germline ends. Germline assignment: CDR1 MDHEN and CDR2 SYDVKM. DNA of the CDR3: TGTGCCAGCAGTCTAAACAATGAGCAGTTCTTC. Amino acids: CASSLNNEQFF.

The chain carries TRBV7-3 and TRBJ2-2; 9 positions agree with TRBD2. Per the germline V gene, CDR1 is SGHTA and CDR2 is FQGTGA. V was pared by 5 bases and J by 6 bases, with 7 bases of the junction left unmatched. The CDR3 extends over 15 amino acids. CDR3 protein: CASSPAGGGAGELFF. The CDR3 DNA reads TGTGCCAGCAGCCCAGCGGGCGGGGGGGCCGGGGAGCTGTTTTTT.

This chain connects TRBV28 to TRBJ1-5; tentatively, D is TRBD1 (6 bases). The germline gives CDR1 MDHEN, CDR2 SYDVKM. This CDR3 has 15 residues. Deletions cut 2 bases from V and 4 bases from J, with 12 bases between. The CDR3 here is CASSLGGGPNQPQHF. The CDR3 DNA is TGTGCCAGCAGTTTAGGGGGCGGGCCGAATCAGCCCCAGCATTTT.

This chain links TRBV6-1 with TRBJ1-1; 7 bases agree with TRBD1. The CDR3 covers 15 residues. The germline V gene has CDR1 MNHNS and CDR2 SASEGT. J was trimmed by 3 bases and V by 3 bases; bases with no gene match: 7. In nucleotides, the CDR3 is TGTGCCAGCAGTGAGACAGGGTTTTGGGACACTGAAGCTTTCTTT. This gives the protein CASSETGFWDTEAFF.

This chain links TRBV7-6 with TRBJ2-5, with TRBD2 matching over 9 bases. V was pared by 1 base and J by 0 bases, with 3 bases of the junction left unmatched. Germline assignment: CDR1 SGHVS and CDR2 FNYEAQ. The CDR3 is 16 amino acids. The CDR3 reads CASSLEAGGNQETQYF. CDR3 DNA: TGTGCCAGCAGCTTAGAGGCGGGGGGGAACCAAGAGACCCAGTACTTC.

The chain couples TRBV28 to TRBJ2-3; maybe TRBD1 (5 bases). The CDR3 has 15 residues. V lost 7 bases to trimming and J lost 2 bases, with 16 bases between them. Germline V CDR1 and CDR2: MDHEN, SYDVKM. The CDR3 DNA is TGTGCCAGCACAGGGAAGGGGCTCAACACAGATACGCAGTATTTT. It specifies CASTGKGLNTDTQYF.

This clone was seen only once. This chain connects TRBV9 to TRBJ2-2; 10 bases match TRBD1. Looked up from germline, CDR1 is SGDLS and CDR2 is YYNGEE. V was clipped by 4 bases and J by 5 bases; unmatched bases: 11. This CDR3 has 17 amino acids. The CDR3 protein is CASSLVGTGEKTGELFF. DNA of the CDR3: TGTGCCAGCAGCCTCGTCGGGACAGGGGAAAAGACCGGGGAGCTGTTTTTT.

The genes are TRBV4-2 and TRBJ1-4; TRBD1 might be the D (5 bases). The CDR3 covers 13 residues. Germline CDR1 reads LGHNA; CDR2 reads YNFKEQ. V lost 3 bases and J 6 bases, leaving 8 bases between the germline ends. The CDR3 here is CASSQDMDEKLFF. The CDR3 DNA sequence: TGTGCCAGCAGCCAGGACATGGATGAAAAACTGTTTTTT.

The chain has TRBV28 and TRBJ1-2; 9 bases map to TRBD1. V lost 5 bases, J lost 6 bases, and 10 bases stayed unmatched. Germline V gene data show CDR1 as MDHEN and CDR2 as SYDVKM. The CDR3 is 15 amino acids. CDR3 sequence (DNA): TGTGCCAGCAGTATAACCGGGACAGGGCTCCATGGCTACACCTTC. As protein: CASSITGTGLHGYTF.

J is TRBJ1-6 and V is TRBV7-2; D gene ambiguous. Per germline, CDR1 SGHTA and CDR2 FQGNSA. The CDR3 extends over 16 amino acids. V shed 2 bases and J shed 5 bases, with 13 bases lying between them. This CDR3 reads CASSLSEARNNSPLHF. The CDR3 DNA reads TGTGCCAGCAGCTTATCGGAGGCCCGGAATAATTCACCCCTCCACTTT. The whole variable domain, filled in from reference TRBV7-2 and TRBJ1-6, reads GAGVSQSPSNKVTEKGKDVELRCDPISGHTALYWYRQSLGQGLEFLIYFQGNSAPDKSGLPSDRFSAERTGGSVSTLTIQRTQQEDSAVYLCASSLSEARNNSPLHFGNGTRLTVT.

CDR3 bases: TGTGCCAGCAGCTTCCCAGCTAGCGGGGGGCCGTTCTCTGGGGCCAACGTCCTGACTTTC. It yields the protein CASSFPASGGPFSGANVLTF. The rearrangement uses TRBV28 and TRBJ2-6, with TRBD2 matching 11 bases. Germline CDR1 and CDR2: MDHEN and SYDVKM. The CDR3 is 20 residues long. J was trimmed by 0 bases and V by 6 bases; bases with no gene match: 13.

The V gene is TRBV29-1, the J gene TRBJ1-2, with a possible D match to TRBD1 (6 bases). The CDR3 sequence is 12 residues long. Germline V gene data show CDR1 as SQVTM and CDR2 as ANQGSEA. The CDR3 DNA sequence: TGCATTTCAGGGGATACTAACTATGGCTACACCTTC. Translated, it gives CISGDTNYGYTF. Using reference TRBV29-1 and TRBJ1-2 for the parts outside the CDR3, the full variable domain is SAVISQKPSRDICQRGTSLTIQCQVDSQVTMMFWYRQQPGQSLTLIATANQGSEATYESGFVIDKFPISRPNLTFSTLTVSNMSPEDSSIYLCISGDTNYGYTFGSGTRLTVV.

This sequence joins TRBV16 and TRBJ2-7, with D possibly TRBD1 on 6 matching bases. Trimming took 3 bases from V and 6 from J, leaving 21 bases between them. This CDR3 spans 16 amino acids. Germline V gives CDR1 KGHSY, CDR2 FQNENV. The CDR3, as DNA: TGTGCCAGCAGCCAGGGGACCCGGGACAAAACAGGCGAGCAGTACTTC. Its protein product is CASSQGTRDKTGEQYF.

This clone showed up just once. The DNA of the CDR3 is TGTGCCAGCAGTGAACGCGGTAAGGCCTTCGAAGGTCAGCCCCAGCATTTT. It encodes CASSERGKAFEGQPQHF. V and J are TRBV6-1 and TRBJ1-5; D remains unclear. From germline, CDR1 is MNHNS and CDR2 SASEGT. This CDR3 has 17 amino acids. The ends were cut back, 2 bases at V and 6 bases at J, with 20 bases in the middle.

The chain uses TRBV7-9 and TRBJ2-5; D gene ambiguous. Deletions cut 2 bases from V and 1 base from J, with 8 bases between. The germline gives CDR1 SEHNR, CDR2 FQNEAQ (reference sequence). The CDR3 covers 14 residues. CDR3 region: CASSLLAPQETQYF. The CDR3 DNA is TGTGCCAGCAGCTTACTGGCTCCCCAAGAGACCCAGTACTTC. Variable domain in full (rest from reference TRBV7-9 and TRBJ2-5): DTGVSQNPRHKITKRGQNVTFRCDPISEHNRLYWYRQTLGQGPEFLTYFQNEAQLEKSRLLSDRFSAERPKGSFSTLEIQRTEQGDSAMYLCASSLLAPQETQYFGPGTRLLVL.

This rearrangement joins TRBV5-1 to TRBJ1-2, with 7 nucleotides matching TRBD1. CDR1 and CDR2 (germline): SGHRS, YFSETQ. CDR3 length: 14 residues. V lost 2 bases and J lost 8; bases outside the gene matches: 9. The CDR3 here is CASSLRRQGEGYTF. The CDR3, as DNA: TGCGCCAGCAGCTTAAGGCGGCAGGGGGAAGGCTACACCTTC.

The chain employs TRBV28 and TRBJ1-5, with 7 nucleotides matching TRBD1. Germline CDR1 MDHEN, CDR2 SYDVKM. CDR3 length: 14 amino acids. The junction had 8 bases not matched to a gene; V was cut back by 6 bases and J by 6 bases. The CDR3, as DNA: TGTGCCAGCAGCCCGACAGGGACTGTTCAGCCCCAGCATTTT. Translating it yields CASSPTGTVQPQHF.

DNA of the CDR3: TGTGCCAGCAGCTTACGCCTCGACGGACAGGGGGCAAATGGCTACACCTTC. Its translation is CASSLRLDGQGANGYTF. The chain employs TRBV11-3 and TRBJ1-2, with 11 bases that match TRBD1. Per germline, CDR1 SGHNT and CDR2 YENEEA. The CDR3 consists of 17 residues. Trimming removed 2 bases from V and 6 bases from J; junction bases left unmatched: 11.

The chain is built from TRBV13 and TRBJ2-7; D possibly corresponds to TRBD1 (6 bases). This CDR3 region has 15 residues. Trimming shortened V by 6 bases and J by 1 base, and 16 bases separated the two germline ends. Per the germline V gene, CDR1 is PRHDT and CDR2 is FYEKMQ (reference sequence). This CDR3 is CASSFGQPQSYEQYF. The CDR3 region has the DNA TGTGCCAGCAGTTTCGGACAGCCCCAATCCTACGAGCAGTACTTC. Supplemented by reference TRBV13 and TRBJ2-7, the full variable domain reads AAGVIQSPRHLIKEKRETATLKCYPIPRHDTVYWYQQGPGQDPQFLISFYEKMQSDKGSIPDRFSAQQFSDYHSELNMSSLELGDSALYFCASSFGQPQSYEQYFGPGTRLTVT.

The table lists this clone with a few counts. This rearrangement joins TRBV7-9 to TRBJ1-1, with a tentative D call TRBD1 (6 bases). Looked up from germline, CDR1 is SEHNR and CDR2 is FQNEAQ (reference sequence). V lost 5 bases to trimming and J lost 0 bases, with 10 bases between them. The CDR3 loop spans 14 amino acids. CDR3 protein: CASSGRDMNTEAFF. The CDR3 bases are TGTGCCAGCAGCGGCCGGGACATGAACACTGAAGCTTTCTTT.

The chain employs TRBV7-2 and TRBJ1-1, with D possibly TRBD1 on 6 matching bases. This CDR3 is built from 15 residues. Germline-derived CDR1 and CDR2 are SGHTA and FQGNSA. With 4 bases removed from V and 1 base from J, the gap between germline ends came to 13 bases. The CDR3 here is CASSYSGQRNTEAFF. DNA of the CDR3: TGTGCCAGCAGCTACTCAGGACAGAGGAACACTGAAGCTTTCTTT.

V is TRBV21-1 and J is TRBJ2-7; the tabulated D call, TRBD2, remains unverified against the DNA. TRBV21-1 is termed a pseudogene. This CDR3 region has 13 residues. CDR3 nucleotide sequence: TGTGCCAGCGGAGGAACGGGATCCTACGAGCAGTACTTC. Translated: CASGGTGSYEQYF.